The TCR beta chain under discussion was sequenced for a study of brain metastases from non-small cell lung cancer. Study-level results: Brain metastases had lower T-cell infiltration than primary tumors. Paired brain metastases and primary tumors largely shared TCR repertoires. T-cell clones appeared expanded in around 64% of brain metastases relative to matched primary tumors.

V was shortened by 0 bases and J by 4 bases, with 6 bases between the two germline ends. CDR3 length: 13 residues. TCRdb's copy holds only in-frame clones and misses some; the assay was immunoSEQ multiplex PCR. The table shows approximately 4,100 clones, with 70% to 90% occurring only once. To note about this clone: The antigen is unknown.

The origin of this receptor is a donor at least 40 years old with non-small cell lung cancer. The sample consisted of primary lung tumor tissue. The rearrangement joins TRBV12-3 or TRBV12-4 to TRBJ1-2; D not certain. This CDR3 reads CASSLAGLYGYTF. In nucleotides, the CDR3 is TGTGCCAGCAGTTTAGCCGGCCTCTATGGCTACACCTTC.